One and the same sample provided the 19 T cell receptor beta chains below, sequenced in a study of T cells in Graves' hyperthyroidism and ophthalmopathy. Amplification of TCR beta CDR3 regions used RNA as the template. TCR CDR3 regions were first amplified by RT-PCR with HTBI primers. MiXCR, applied by TCRdb to the multiplex PCR reads, yields one record per CDR3 protein. The sample consists of about 350,000 distinct CDR3 sequences, over 11% of them appearing once. Input material: blood. These receptors were taken from a woman younger than 45 with Graves' hyperthyroidism.

This clonotype was counted only a few times. The chain uses TRBV4-2 and TRBJ2-7; no clear D gene. There are 15 residues in the CDR3. Germline values: CDR1 LGHNA, CDR2 YNFKEQ. V lost 5 bases and J 0 bases, leaving 14 bases between the germline ends. This CDR3 reads CASSSQSQSSYEQYF. In nucleotides, the CDR3 is TGTGCCAGCAGCTCACAGTCCCAGAGCTCCTACGAGCAGTACTTC.

The sample holds many counts of this clonotype. The V and J genes are TRBV27 and TRBJ2-7; TRBD2 agrees at 9 bases. Germline V gives CDR1 MNHEY, CDR2 SMNVEV (reference sequence). After removal of 6 bases from V and 0 bases from J, the junction contained 9 bases not matched to a gene. The CDR3 length is 16 residues. CDR3 nucleotide sequence: TGTGCCAGCAGCTACGCCGGGACTAGCCTCTCCTACGAGCAGTACTTC. Translating it yields CASSYAGTSLSYEQYF.

This clonotype was detected ten times or more. The chain has TRBV29-1 and TRBJ2-1; D might be TRBD2 (5 bases). The CDR3 length is 13 residues. Trimming shortened V by 8 bases and J by 3 bases, and 14 bases separated the two germline ends. CDR1 is SQVTM, CDR2 ANQGSEA, per germline. CDR3 nucleotide sequence: TGCAGCTACAGCTTCCGGGACTACAATGAGCAGTTCTTC. Encoded protein: CSYSFRDYNEQFF.

To note about this clonotype: This sequence may be a read error, since a much larger clone differs from it by one base. The rearrangement links TRBV10-3 to TRBJ1-3; 8 bases line up with TRBD1. Per the germline V gene, CDR1 is ENHRY and CDR2 is SYGVKD. CDR3 length: 14 residues. CDR3 DNA: TGTGCCACAGGGGGCACAAGCTCTGGAAACACCATATGTTTT. The encoded protein is CATGGTSSGNTICF.

This clonotype has ten or more counts. This chain connects TRBV28 to TRBJ2-7; D is unresolved. This CDR3 spans 14 amino acids. The V and J ends lost 1 base and 3 bases respectively, with 10 bases between them. From germline, CDR1 is MDHEN and CDR2 SYDVKM. This chain's CDR3 is CASSLFPGVYEQYF. In DNA form, the CDR3 reads TGTGCCAGCAGTTTATTCCCGGGTGTCTACGAGCAGTACTTC. Full variable domain (missing parts from reference TRBV28 and TRBJ2-7): DVKVTQSSRYLVKRTGEKVFLECVQDMDHENMFWYRQDPGLGLRLIYFSYDVKMKEKGDIPEGYSVSREKKERFSLILESASTNQTSMYLCASSLFPGVYEQYFGPGTRLTVT.

V gene TRBV11-2 combines with J gene TRBJ2-1; D is possibly TRBD2 (5 bases). Germline values: CDR1 SGHAT, CDR2 FQNNGV. CDR3 length: 17 amino acids. Trimming stripped 0 bases from V and 0 bases from J, with 12 bases between. The CDR3 here is CASSLDPGLSSYNEQFF. For the CDR3, the DNA is TGTGCCAGCAGCTTAGATCCAGGACTTAGCTCCTACAATGAGCAGTTCTTC.

This clonotype has just a few counts. One end of the junction is discordant with germline, which a read error may explain. The chain links TRBV6-2 or TRBV6-3 to TRBJ2-1; 10 nucleotides align to TRBD2. The CDR3 has 14 residues. Looked up from germline, CDR1 is MNHEY and CDR2 is SVGEGT. Written as DNA, the CDR3 is TGTACCAGCAGTTTACTAGCGGGATCCCGGGAGCAGTTCTTC. Its translation: CTSSLLAGSREQFF.

This clonotype was observed a few times. V usage is TRBV12-3 or TRBV12-4 and J usage is TRBJ1-1; no definite D call. Trimming pared 7 bases from V and 6 bases from J, leaving 15 bases between. This CDR3 comprises 13 residues. CDR3: CASIDAIGPEAFF. The CDR3 DNA reads as TGTGCCAGCATCGATGCAATCGGGCCTGAAGCTTTCTTT.

This clonotype was detected ten times or more. The CDR3: CASSLDRGGRAYEQYF. Here the CDR3 DNA reads TGTGCCAGCAGCCTCGACCGGGGCGGGAGGGCCTACGAGCAGTACTTC. The chain links TRBV3-1 to TRBJ2-7; the match to TRBD2 covers 9 bases. This CDR3 is 16 amino acids long. Losses at the gene ends were 4 bases for V and 2 bases for J; bases not matched to a gene: 9. The germline V gene encodes CDR1 LGHDT and CDR2 YNNKEL (reference sequence).

This chain joins TRBV30 and TRBJ1-2; D call uncertain. The CDR3 runs to 11 residues. Germline V gene data show CDR1 as GTSNPN and CDR2 as SVGIG (reference sequence). V was cut by 4 bases and J by 7 bases, with 10 bases left in between. As DNA, the CDR3 is TGTGCCTGGATGATGTGGGGTGGCTACACCTTC. Encoded protein: CAWMMWGGYTF.

This clonotype was counted a few times. The chain links TRBV5-1 to TRBJ2-7, with unresolved D. Germline lookup yields CDR1 SGHRS and CDR2 YFSETQ. This CDR3 region has 14 residues. Trimming left V 1 base short and J 5 bases short, with 13 bases between. The CDR3 is CASSLIWAGHEQYF. The CDR3 bases are TGCGCCAGCAGCTTGATTTGGGCTGGTCACGAGCAGTACTTC.

The table lists this clonotype with many counts. V usage is TRBV6-1 and J usage is TRBJ2-5; 9 nucleotides agree with TRBD2. After removal of 4 bases from V and 5 bases from J, the junction contained 11 bases not matched to a gene. From germline, CDR1 is MNHNS and CDR2 SASEGT. This CDR3 spans 16 amino acids. The CDR3 here is CASSANMGLARETQYF. Written as DNA, the CDR3 is TGTGCCAGCAGTGCCAACATGGGACTAGCTCGGGAGACCCAGTACTTC.

This clonotype was seen only once. The chain couples TRBV20-1 to TRBJ2-7; D could derive from TRBD1 or TRBD2 (6 bases each). Germline-derived CDR1 and CDR2 are DFQATT and SNEGSKA (reference sequence). The CDR3 spans 13 residues. The V end was cut by 3 bases, the J end by 7 bases, with 16 bases between. CDR3: CSARGGHLSEQYF. CDR3 nucleotides: TGCAGTGCTAGGGGGGGACACCTGAGTGAGCAGTACTTC.

This clonotype was picked up many times. This chain uses TRBV7-9 with TRBJ2-3; no reliable D call. The germline V gene has CDR1 SEHNR and CDR2 FQNEAQ (reference sequence). The CDR3 totals 14 residues. V dropped 2 bases and J dropped 2 bases, with 8 bases sitting between them. Here the CDR3 DNA reads TGTGCCAGCAGCTTATCCCAAAACACAGATACGCAGTATTTT. Translation: CASSLSQNTDTQYF.

This clonotype was picked up a small number of times. The V gene is TRBV10-3, the J gene TRBJ2-3, with D perhaps matching TRBD1 or TRBD2 (6 bases each). V gave up 4 bases and J gave up 2 bases, with 13 bases separating them. Germline lookup yields CDR1 ENHRY and CDR2 SYGVKD. The CDR3 loop spans 15 amino acids. Here the CDR3 DNA reads TGTGCCATCAGTGGGGGGGACAAATACACAGATACGCAGTATTTT. Translation: CAISGGDKYTDTQYF.

This clonotype was recorded many times. The chain couples TRBV6-2 or TRBV6-3 to TRBJ2-1; 8 nucleotides match TRBD1. Trimming took 2 bases from V and 8 from J; bases not matched to a gene: 11. CDR3 length: 16 amino acids. Germline lookup yields CDR1 MNHEY and CDR2 SVGEGT. The CDR3 coding sequence is TGTGCCAGCAGTTACCCACCGACAGGGGCTTGGTATGAGCAGTTCTTC. It encodes CASSYPPTGAWYEQFF.

The chain links TRBV7-8 to TRBJ2-7, with D hard to call. Germline V gene lookup returns CDR1 SGHVS and CDR2 FQNEAQ. The CDR3 is 14 amino acids. Trimming pared 1 base from V and 4 bases from J, leaving 11 bases between. The CDR3 loop is CASSLVLGVYEQYF. The CDR3, as DNA: TGTGCCAGCAGCTTAGTTCTTGGCGTGTACGAGCAGTACTTC. Based on the CDR3 plus reference TRBV7-8 and TRBJ2-7, the full variable domain is GAGVSQSPRYKVAKRGQDVALRCDPISGHVSLFWYQQALGQGPEFLTYFQNEAQLDKSGLPSDRFFAERPEGSVSTLKIQRTQQEDSAVYLCASSLVLGVYEQYFGPGTRLTVT.

This clonotype showed up many times. The chain uses TRBV20-1 and TRBJ1-1; TRBD1 is a possible D gene (5 bases). The V gene lost 4 bases and the J gene lost 1 base, with 13 bases spanning the gap. The CDR3 has 14 residues. Germline V gene data show CDR1 as DFQATT and CDR2 as SNEGSKA (reference sequence). This chain's CDR3 is CSATGDSRNTEAFF. CDR3 sequence (DNA): TGCAGTGCTACCGGAGACAGTAGGAACACTGAAGCTTTCTTT.

This clonotype has ten or more counts. The chain couples TRBV27 to TRBJ2-3, with D unresolved. In germline, CDR1 is MNHEY, CDR2 SMNVEV (reference sequence). The CDR3 loop spans 13 amino acids. V lost 5 bases to trimming and J lost 8 bases, with 14 bases between them. CDR3 nucleotides: TGTGCCAGCAGTCATCCAGATTTGGGTACGCAGTATTTT. Protein product: CASSHPDLGTQYF.